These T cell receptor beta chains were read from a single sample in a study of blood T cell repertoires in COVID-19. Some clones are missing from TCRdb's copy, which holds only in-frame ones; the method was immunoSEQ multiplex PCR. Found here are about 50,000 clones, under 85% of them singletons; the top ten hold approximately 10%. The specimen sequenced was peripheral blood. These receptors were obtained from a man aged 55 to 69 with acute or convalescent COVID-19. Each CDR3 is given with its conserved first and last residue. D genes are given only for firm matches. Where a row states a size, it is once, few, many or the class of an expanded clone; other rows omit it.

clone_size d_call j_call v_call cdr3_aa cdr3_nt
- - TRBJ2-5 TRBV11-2 CASSSQGTNQYF TGTGCCAGCAGCTCCCAGGGGACCAACCAGTACTTC
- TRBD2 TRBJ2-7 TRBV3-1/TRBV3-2 CASSQVVLAGTSYEQYF TGTGCCAGCAGCCAAGTAGTCCTAGCGGGCACTAGCTACGAGCAGTACTTC
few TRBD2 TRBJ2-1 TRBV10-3 CAIMRLAGNEQFF TGTGCCATCATGCGACTAGCGGGTAATGAGCAGTTCTTC
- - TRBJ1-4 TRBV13 CASSLLTNREKLFF TGTGCCAGCAGCTTATTAACCAACAGGGAAAAACTGTTTTTT
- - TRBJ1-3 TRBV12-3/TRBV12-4 CASSQNGNTIYF TGTGCCAGCAGCCAAAATGGAAACACCATATATTTT
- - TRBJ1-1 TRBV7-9 CASSLVGAGNTEAFF TGTGCCAGCAGCTTAGTTGGGGCAGGCAACACTGAAGCTTTCTTT
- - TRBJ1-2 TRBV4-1 CASSQDQYNYGYTF TGCGCCAGCAGCCAAGATCAGTATAACTATGGCTACACCTTC
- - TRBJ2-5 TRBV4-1 CASSQELGVQETQYF TGCGCCAGCAGCCAAGAACTGGGCGTTCAAGAGACCCAGTACTTC
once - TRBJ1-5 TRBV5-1 CASSLAGRDQPQHF TGCGCCAGCAGCTTGGCGGGCAGGGATCAGCCCCAGCATTTT
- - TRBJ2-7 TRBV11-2 CASSLDLAAYEQYF TGTGCCAGCAGCTTAGATTTGGCAGCCTACGAGCAGTACTTC
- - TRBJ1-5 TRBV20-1 CSAGGTSDSPQPQHF TGCAGTGCTGGTGGGACATCTGATTCCCCGCAGCCCCAGCATTTT
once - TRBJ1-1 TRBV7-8 CASSFQGPLVEAFF TGTGCCAGCAGCTTCCAGGGGCCCCTGGTAGAAGCTTTCTTT
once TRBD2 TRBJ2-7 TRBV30 CAWSLAGGPYEQYF TGTGCCTGGAGTCTAGCGGGGGGGCCCTACGAGCAGTACTTC
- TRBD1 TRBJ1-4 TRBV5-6 CASSPAKGAVIRREKLFF TGTGCCAGCAGTCCGGCGAAGGGGGCGGTAATAAGGAGGGAAAAACTGTTTTTT
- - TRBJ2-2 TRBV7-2 CASSSLQGTGELFF TGTGCCAGCAGCTCCCTACAGGGTACCGGGGAGCTGTTTTTT
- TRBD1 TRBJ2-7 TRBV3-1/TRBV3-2 CASSPGTASSYEQYF TGTGCCAGCAGCCCCGGGACAGCTAGCTCCTACGAGCAGTACTTC
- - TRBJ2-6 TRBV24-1 CATSDPGTGANVLTF TGTGCCACCAGTGACCCAGGGACTGGGGCCAACGTCCTGACTTTC
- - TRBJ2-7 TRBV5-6 CASSLYQGGEQYF TGTGCCAGCAGCTTGTACCAGGGAGGCGAGCAGTACTTC
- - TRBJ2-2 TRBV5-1 CASSLTGSGELFF TGCGCCAGCAGCCTAACAGGGAGCGGGGAGCTGTTTTTT
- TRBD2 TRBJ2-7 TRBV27 CASGGRLADYEQYF TGTGCCAGCGGTGGGAGACTAGCGGATTACGAGCAGTACTTC
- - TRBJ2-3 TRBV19 CASRHTGTDTQYF TGTGCCAGTAGACACACAGGCACAGATACGCAGTATTTT